This TCR beta chain was recovered during a study of spatial heterogeneity in lung cancer (dated by TCRdb to between 2018 and 2021). As for the study more broadly: Beta-chain transcripts were consistently detected in greater numbers than alpha-chain transcripts, which likely reflects a higher abundance of beta-chain transcripts. In the raw uncorrected reads, each unique combination of TCR and UMI appeared more than ten times on average. In non-small cell lung cancer, the study quantitatively compared TCR alpha and beta repertoires across several tumor regions, matched nontumor lung, and blood. Nonsynonymous mutation counts, determined by whole-exome sequencing of tumor tissue, were related to features of the TCR repertoire. Both alpha and beta chains were TCR-sequenced in hundreds of tumor regions, fewer than 80 matched nontumor lung samples and roughly 50 PBMC samples obtained at surgery.

The sample's time point label, in plain terms: sample taken at primary tumor resection. TCR sequencing used whole RNA extracted from tumor and nontumor lung tissue, or from cryopreserved PBMC samples, without cell sorting. The donors were 60 to 80 patients from the lung TRACERx cohort who had early-stage, untreated non-small cell lung cancer. Patients were selected for TCR sequencing only if sufficient RNA was available from at least two tumor regions. Trimming costs V 2 bases and J 1 base, and their ends lie 9 bases apart. CDR1 and CDR2 are read off the germline V gene as ENHRY and SYGVKD. The cysteine opens and the phenylalanine closes a CDR3 of 15 amino acids. Of all the DNA, just the CDR3 is kept, 45 bases in frame from base 1. This clonotype appeared a few times. Its antigen remains unidentified. No quality values exist for individual bases; no much larger clone is one base distant. General study outcomes and caveats: Additional single-cell paired TCR alpha and beta sequencing was considered necessary to confirm, at a functional level, the hypothesis that regional TCRs recognize regional mutations. Ubiquitous expanded tumor TCRs showed up in blood more often at tumor resection than at routine follow-up.

The protocol used for the library was 5' RACE. Sequenced on a NextSeq 500. In the TCR library protocol, a unique molecular identifier was attached to each TCR cDNA molecule so that PCR and sequencing errors could be corrected. Under the source paper's analysis protocol: TCR identification, UMI-based error correction and CDR3 extraction were all carried out with Decombinator tools. TCRs above a frequency of 2 per 1,000, corresponding to the top 1% of the tumor frequency distribution, were defined as expanded. Rényi diversity was computed with the R vegan package after subsampling each repertoire 100 times to 5,000 TCRs. CDR3 similarity networks were built from amino acid triplet string-kernel similarity, with CDR3s being connected when pairwise similarity was above 0.82. TCRdb passed the public sequencing reads through fastp at Q25 and MiXCR, retaining productive beta sequences. Identical CDR3 protein sequences are pooled into one entry, listed with their most common genes and DNA. None of the V and J calls come from the authors' own analysis; TCRdb made them. A total of 90,000 to 95,000 distinct CDR3 sequences appear in this sample, 10% to 15% of them only once. Over 40% of the sample is taken by the ten largest.

The TCR originated in a male donor with early-stage non-small cell lung cancer. The specimen comprised PBMCs, sampled at surgery. The chain uses TRBV10-3 and TRBJ1-5; the D segment cannot be called with confidence. For the CDR3, the sequence is CAISEAGLSNQPQHF. The sequenced DNA is TGTGCCATCAGTGAGGCAGGCTTGAGCAATCAGCCCCAGCATTTT.